The 18 T cell receptor beta chains listed next were all sequenced from one sample in a study of OX40 agonist ivuxolimab in advanced cancers. Only in-frame clones appear in the TCRdb table, and some are missing; sequencing was by immunoSEQ multiplex PCR. The profile shows 50,000 to 75,000 clones, 80% to 85% of them singletons. Material: CD4+ or CD8+ T cells sorted from blood, obtained in a trial of the OX40 agonist ivuxolimab. The receptors shown here come from an adult with an advanced solid tumor such as melanoma, head and neck, liver or kidney cancer.

The rearrangement joins TRBV11-2 to TRBJ2-3; tentatively, D is TRBD2 (5 bases). V lost 5 bases and J lost 5, with 14 bases in between. The germline V gene encodes CDR1 SGHAT and CDR2 FQNNGV. The CDR3 contains 14 residues. CDR3 DNA sequence: TGTGCCAGCAGCATGTCCACTAGTTTAGATACGCAGTATTTT. Translating gives CASSMSTSLDTQYF.

The V gene is TRBV11-2, the J gene TRBJ2-7, with a possible D match to TRBD1 (6 bases). CDR1 is SGHAT and CDR2 is FQNNGV in the germline V gene. This CDR3 has 15 amino acids. V dropped 2 bases and J dropped 4 bases, with 15 bases sitting between them. CDR3 bases: TGTGCCAGCAGCTTAATGACACAGGGAGCGTACGAGCAGTACTTC. Its protein is CASSLMTQGAYEQYF.

The rearrangement uses TRBV6-6 and TRBJ1-3; 7 bases agree with TRBD1. J was trimmed by 5 bases and V by 7 bases; bases with no gene match: 8. Germline CDR1 reads MNHNY; CDR2 reads SVGAGI (reference sequence). The CDR3 sequence is 14 residues long. In nucleotides, the CDR3 is TGTGCCAGCAACCAACCGGGACAGAGAAACACCATATATTTT. Its translation is CASNQPGQRNTIYF.

There are a few counts of this clone. This chain connects TRBV9 to TRBJ1-6, with no clear D. Looked up from germline, CDR1 is SGDLS and CDR2 is YYNGEE. V was trimmed by 4 bases and J by 6 bases, leaving 5 bases between them. This CDR3 has 12 residues. Here the CDR3 reads CASSPGNSPLHF. In nucleotides, the CDR3 is TGTGCCAGCAGCCCTGGTAATTCACCCCTCCACTTT.

The CDR3, as DNA: TGTGCCAGCACGCCGATCGGGGCGTCTGGAAACACCATATATTTT. As protein: CASTPIGASGNTIYF. The genes are TRBV7-2 and TRBJ1-3, with D perhaps matching TRBD1 (5 bases). Per germline, CDR1 SGHTA and CDR2 FQGNSA. CDR3 length equals 15 residues. Trimming pared 7 bases from V and 1 base from J, leaving 14 bases between.

This rearrangement joins TRBV5-1 to TRBJ2-5; D not resolved. Near its end, the DNA agrees better with TRBJ2-7, so the J call may be wrong. The CDR3 is made up of 14 amino acids. Germline V gives CDR1 SGHRS, CDR2 YFSETQ. The CDR3 DNA sequence: TGCGCCAGCAGCGATGGGCAGCAAACCTACGAGCAGTACTTC. As protein: CASSDGQQTYEQYF.

This clone has more than one count but fewer than ten. J is TRBJ2-1 and V is TRBV19; 7 nucleotides agree with TRBD2. The CDR3 sequence is 14 residues long. Losses at the gene ends were 4 bases for V and 3 bases for J; bases not matched to a gene: 3. CDR1 and CDR2 (germline): LNHDA, SQIVND (reference sequence). The CDR3 DNA is TGTGCCAGTAGTACACGGGGGGTCTACAATGAGCAGTTCTTC. Protein sequence: CASSTRGVYNEQFF.

A single count supports this clone. The chain joins TRBV2 to TRBJ2-7, with a possible D match to TRBD1 (5 bases). The CDR3 contains 13 residues. V lost 6 bases, J lost 3 bases, and 12 bases lay in between. In germline, CDR1 is SNHLY, CDR2 FYNNEI. In nucleotides, the CDR3 is TGTGCCAGCAGGTTCGACAGCTACTACGAGCAGTACTTC. This sequence encodes CASRFDSYYEQYF. Full variable domain (missing parts from reference TRBV2 and TRBJ2-7): EPEVTQTPSHQVTQMGQEVILRCVPISNHLYFYWYRQILGQKVEFLVSFYNNEISEKSEIFDDQFSVERPDGSNFTLKIRSTKLEDSAMYFCASRFDSYYEQYFGPGTRLTVT.

This chain uses TRBV25-1 with TRBJ2-7, with TRBD2 matching 9 bases. This CDR3 contains 15 residues. J gave up 1 base and V 6 bases, and 7 bases lay outside the gene matches. Germline loops: CDR1 MGHDK, CDR2 SYGVNS. CDR3 coding DNA: TGTGCCAGCAGGTATAGCGGGGGCCAATCCTACGAGCAGTACTTC. This sequence encodes CASRYSGGQSYEQYF.

This clone was seen a handful of times. The chain has TRBV2 and TRBJ2-2; TRBD1 matches at 7 bases. The CDR3 totals 15 residues. Germline lookup yields CDR1 SNHLY and CDR2 FYNNEI. The ends lost 6 bases at V and 1 base at J; junction bases unmatched: 5. The CDR3: CASRPGTVNTGELFF. The CDR3 DNA reads TGTGCCAGCAGGCCCGGGACAGTGAACACCGGGGAGCTGTTTTTT.

This clone was seen once. V and J are TRBV18 and TRBJ2-7; 9 nucleotides line up with TRBD1. V trimming: 8 bases; J trimming: 4 bases; junction bases outside the gene matches: 15. This CDR3 has 16 amino acids. Germline V CDR1 and CDR2: KGHSH, LQKENI. The CDR3 nucleotides read TGTGCCAGCGCCCCTCCCCTAACAGGGGGCAAATACGAGCAGTACTTC. Its translation is CASAPPLTGGKYEQYF.

V and J are TRBV11-2 and TRBJ2-7; tentative D call: TRBD1 (5 bases). Germline assignment: CDR1 SGHAT and CDR2 FQNNGV. The CDR3 spans 14 residues. The germline V and J ends were trimmed by 1 base and 5 bases, with 12 bases remaining between them. The DNA of the CDR3 is TGTGCCAGCAGCTTAGTTGCAGGGCCCCACGAGCAGTACTTC. Translating it yields CASSLVAGPHEQYF.

In its sample, this clone was seen once. The chain combines TRBV19 with TRBJ1-4; weak D call: TRBD1 (6 bases). CDR1 and CDR2 (germline): LNHDA, SQIVND (reference sequence). This CDR3 has 15 amino acids. Trimming removed 6 bases at V and 0 bases at J, with 11 bases between. The DNA for the CDR3 is TGTGCCAGTAGGAACAGGGCCACAACTAATGAAAAACTGTTTTTT. Translated: CASRNRATTNEKLFF.

The V call is TRBV15, the J call TRBJ1-1; 10 bases are shared with TRBD1. Germline values: CDR1 LNHNV, CDR2 YYDKDF (reference sequence). The trim removed 2 bases at V and 1 base at J, leaving 19 bases unmatched. This CDR3 spans 21 amino acids. CDR3 sequence: CATSRLGVGSGQGDSNTEAFF. The DNA for the CDR3 is TGTGCCACCAGCAGATTAGGGGTGGGTTCTGGACAGGGGGACTCGAACACTGAAGCTTTCTTT. The whole variable domain, remainder taken from reference TRBV15 and TRBJ1-1, is DAMVIQNPRYQVTQFGKPVTLSCSQTLNHNVMYWYQQKSSQAPKLLFHYYDKDFNNEADTPDNFQSRRPNTSFCFLDIRSPGLGDTAMYLCATSRLGVGSGQGDSNTEAFFGQGTRLTVV.

The J gene is TRBJ2-2, the V gene TRBV28; possibly TRBD2 for D (6 bases). The CDR3 extends over 15 amino acids. V was clipped by 5 bases and J by 8 bases, with 18 bases between them. Looked up from germline, CDR1 is MDHEN and CDR2 is SYDVKM. CDR3 amino acids: CASSKVIGGSGELFF. The CDR3 region has the DNA TGTGCCAGCAGTAAGGTGATCGGGGGATCGGGGGAGCTGTTTTTT.

This clone was counted once. V usage is TRBV30 and J usage is TRBJ1-1, with 7 bases aligning to TRBD1. The CDR3 covers 16 residues. The V and J ends lost 4 bases and 4 bases, in that order; junction bases with no gene match: 15. In germline, CDR1 is GTSNPN, CDR2 SVGIG (reference sequence). The CDR3 DNA is TGTGCCTGGATAACCCCCGGCAGGGGGATGACCACTGAAGCTTTCTTT. Translation: CAWITPGRGMTTEAFF.

The rearrangement joins TRBV19 to TRBJ1-1, with 9 positions matching TRBD1. The CDR3 consists of 18 residues. V lost 4 bases to trimming and J lost 1 base; unmatched junction nucleotides: 13. Germline-derived CDR1 and CDR2 are LNHDA and SQIVND (reference sequence). The CDR3 DNA sequence: TGTGCCAGTAGTAATACAGGGGGCGCAGGCAGTGGGAACACTGAAGCTTTCTTT. This encodes CASSNTGGAGSGNTEAFF. Together with reference TRBV19 and TRBJ1-1, the CDR3 gives the full variable domain: DGGITQSPKYLFRKEGQNVTLSCEQNLNHDAMYWYRQDPGQGLRLIYYSQIVNDFQKGDIAEGYSVSREKKESFPLTVTSAQKNPTAFYLCASSNTGGAGSGNTEAFFGQGTRLTVV.

This clone was seen a single time. The chain employs TRBV18 and TRBJ1-5; D is unclear. The V gene's germline CDR1 is KGHSH and CDR2 LQKENI. The CDR3 runs 16 residues. The V and J ends lost 3 bases and 3 bases respectively, with 15 bases between them. DNA of the CDR3: TGTGCCAGCTCACCCCGCAGCGGTGGAAACAATCAGCCCCAGCATTTT. Its translation is CASSPRSGGNNQPQHF.